This entry lists 20 T cell receptor beta chains sequenced from one sample in a study of blood T cell repertoires in COVID-19. Clones were sequenced by immunoSEQ multiplex PCR, and TCRdb holds only the in-frame ones, with some missing. The sample includes about 120,000 clones, roughly four fifths of them seen just once. Specimen: peripheral blood. The receptors here all came from a human donor in a cohort sampled during active COVID-19.

This sequence joins TRBV5-4 and TRBJ1-1; 9 nucleotides line up with TRBD1. The germline CDR1 and CDR2 sequences are SGHNT and YYREEE (reference sequence). Trimming removed 3 bases from V and 1 base from J; junction bases left unmatched: 1. The length of the CDR3 is 14 residues. The CDR3 loop reads CASSSQGANTEAFF. CDR3 in DNA: TGTGCCAGCAGCTCACAGGGGGCGAACACTGAAGCTTTCTTT.

This chain joins TRBV4-1 and TRBJ2-1; D perhaps matches TRBD2 (6 bases). CDR1 and CDR2 (germline): MGHRA, YSYEKL. Trimming pared 0 bases from V and 7 bases from J, leaving 16 bases between. This CDR3 comprises 16 residues. CDR3 in amino acids: CASSQEGGGVGNEQFF. As DNA, the CDR3 is TGCGCCAGCAGCCAAGAAGGCGGAGGGGTCGGGAATGAGCAGTTCTTC.

This clone was seen more than once but under ten times. This rearrangement joins TRBV2 to TRBJ1-3; no firm D call. This CDR3 spans 14 amino acids. The germline V and J ends were trimmed by 9 bases and 0 bases, with 12 bases remaining between them. CDR1 SNHLY and CDR2 FYNNEI come from the germline V gene. The CDR3 DNA reads TGTGCCAGTACGGGGATCCTCTCTGGAAACACCATATATTTT. Translated, it gives CASTGILSGNTIYF. The full variable domain, rest sourced from reference TRBV2 and TRBJ1-3, is EPEVTQTPSHQVTQMGQEVILRCVPISNHLYFYWYRQILGQKVEFLVSFYNNEISEKSEIFDDQFSVERPDGSNFTLKIRSTKLEDSAMYFCASTGILSGNTIYFGEGSWLTVV.

The V call is TRBV5-1, the J call TRBJ1-4; 10 nucleotides agree with TRBD1. V shed 4 bases, J shed 8 bases, and the junction held 8 bases outside the gene matches. Germline CDR1 SGHRS, CDR2 YFSETQ. The CDR3 runs 15 residues. CDR3 nucleotides: TGCGCCAGCAGCGTCTCCGGGACAGGGGACGAAAAACTGTTTTTT. Translated, it gives CASSVSGTGDEKLFF.

This chain uses TRBV28 with TRBJ2-1, with 12 bases lining up with TRBD2. V was pared by 2 bases and J by 8 bases, with 7 bases of the junction left unmatched. Germline loops: CDR1 MDHEN, CDR2 SYDVKM. This CDR3 contains 16 residues. CDR3 sequence: CASSLTLAGGQDEQFF. The CDR3 nucleotides are TGTGCCAGCAGTTTAACGCTAGCGGGGGGGCAGGATGAGCAGTTCTTC.

This chain connects TRBV5-1 to TRBJ1-3; D gene uncertain. The CDR3 covers 16 residues. Germline V gene data show CDR1 as SGHRS and CDR2 as YFSETQ. Trimming took off 0 bases at V and 4 bases at J, with 14 bases between the two ends. The CDR3 nucleotides are TGCGCCAGCAGCTTGGGGGCCCCAGGCTCGGGAAACACCATATATTTT. Residues: CASSLGAPGSGNTIYF.

This rearrangement joins TRBV7-6 to TRBJ2-2; D may be TRBD2 (6 bases). V gave up 2 bases and J gave up 4 bases, with 11 bases separating them. This CDR3 has 15 residues. CDR1 is SGHVS and CDR2 is FNYEAQ in the germline V gene. The CDR3 reads CASSLPEGGTGELFF. The DNA of the CDR3 is TGTGCCAGCAGCTTACCGGAGGGCGGCACCGGGGAGCTGTTTTTT.

CDR3 DNA: TGCGCCAGCAGTGCAACGACGGCCCTAGCTAACTATGGCTACACCTTC. Its translation is CASSATTALANYGYTF. The chain has TRBV10-2 and TRBJ1-2; D unclear. There are 16 residues in the CDR3. The germline V gene has CDR1 WSHSY and CDR2 SAAADI. Trimming removed 4 bases from V and 0 bases from J, with 15 bases in between.

The chain has TRBV18 and TRBJ2-6, with TRBD1 matching over 8 bases. CDR1 is KGHSH, CDR2 LQKENI, per germline. The ends lost 6 bases at V and 2 bases at J; junction bases unmatched: 12. This CDR3 is 18 amino acids long. CDR3 amino acids: CASSAKQGGFAGANVLTF. The CDR3 DNA reads TGTGCCAGCTCGGCGAAACAGGGGGGTTTTGCTGGGGCCAACGTCCTGACTTTC.

The chain combines TRBV5-6 with TRBJ1-1; TRBD1 agrees at 9 bases. The V and J ends lost 4 bases and 7 bases, in that order; junction bases with no gene match: 11. The CDR3 totals 15 residues. Germline values: CDR1 SGHDT, CDR2 YYEEEE. Written as DNA, the CDR3 is TGTGCCAGCAGCAGTCTGGGACAGGGTAGTAATGAAGCTTTCTTT. It codes for CASSSLGQGSNEAFF.

The chain uses TRBV6-5 and TRBJ2-1, with 11 positions matching TRBD2. Per germline, CDR1 MNHEY and CDR2 SVGAGI. With V trimmed by 7 bases and J by 0 bases, 2 bases remained unmatched. The CDR3 extends over 15 amino acids. The CDR3, as DNA: TGTGCCAGCAACGGACTAGCGGGCTCCTACAATGAGCAGTTCTTC. Protein sequence: CASNGLAGSYNEQFF.

This clone was seen more than once but under ten times. The gene calls are TRBV5-6 and TRBJ1-4, with a weak D call TRBD1 (5 bases). Per germline, CDR1 SGHDT and CDR2 YYEEEE. CDR3 length: 14 residues. The germline V and J ends were trimmed by 2 bases and 7 bases, with 12 bases remaining between them. CDR3 sequence (DNA): TGTGCCAGCAGCTTCTTCAGGGCGACTGAAAAACTGTTTTTT. Protein sequence: CASSFFRATEKLFF.

This chain links TRBV7-8 with TRBJ2-4, with D perhaps TRBD1 (6 bases). This CDR3 contains 15 residues. Looked up from germline, CDR1 is SGHVS and CDR2 is FQNEAQ. Trimming removed 5 bases from V and 2 bases from J, with 13 bases in between. The CDR3: CASSRTEKSKNIQYF. DNA of the CDR3: TGTGCCAGCAGCCGGACAGAAAAGTCCAAAAACATTCAGTACTTC.

The genes are TRBV5-8 and TRBJ2-7; TRBD1 agrees at 9 bases. V trimming: 4 bases; J trimming: 4 bases; junction bases outside the gene matches: 3. CDR3 length equals 13 residues. Germline-derived CDR1 and CDR2 are SGHTS and YDEGEE. The CDR3: CASSRDRDYEQYF. For the CDR3, the DNA is TGTGCCAGCAGCCGGGACAGGGATTACGAGCAGTACTTC.

The chain recombines TRBV7-9 with TRBJ2-3; 11 bases are a match to TRBD2. Germline lookup yields CDR1 SEHNR and CDR2 FQNEAQ (reference sequence). The junction had 12 bases not matched to a gene; V was cut back by 7 bases and J by 3 bases. The CDR3 covers 17 residues. In DNA, the CDR3 is TGTGCCAGCACCGAGACCCTTAGCGGGGGGGTGACAGATACGCAGTATTTT. Translating gives CASTETLSGGVTDTQYF.

This clone was detected only once. This chain links TRBV30 with TRBJ2-7; 10 bases are a match to TRBD1. The V gene's germline CDR1 is GTSNPN and CDR2 SVGIG (reference sequence). The CDR3 is made up of 13 amino acids. V gave up 7 bases and J gave up 3 bases; unmatched junction bases: 6. CDR3 loop: CASRTGGYYEQYF. In DNA form, the CDR3 reads TGTGCCTCCCGGACAGGGGGTTACTACGAGCAGTACTTC.

The DNA of the CDR3 is TGTGCCACCAGCAGAGGGGTACAGGGGTTGGAGGGCTACACCTTC. It translates to CATSRGVQGLEGYTF. This sequence joins TRBV15 and TRBJ1-2; 7 bases map to TRBD1. The CDR3 totals 15 residues. Trimming at V came to 1 base and at J to 8 bases, leaving 10 bases not matched to a gene. Germline CDR1 LNHNV, CDR2 YYDKDF (reference sequence).

This chain joins TRBV5-4 and TRBJ2-5, with D possibly matching TRBD2 (5 bases). Germline loops: CDR1 SGHNT, CDR2 YYREEE (reference sequence). V gave up 4 bases and J gave up 3 bases, with 16 bases separating them. The CDR3 runs to 15 residues. CDR3 residues: CASSTGVPGEETQYF. The DNA for the CDR3 is TGTGCCAGCAGCACCGGGGTTCCCGGGGAAGAGACCCAGTACTTC.

The V and J genes are TRBV7-2 and TRBJ2-2; the D gene is possibly TRBD1 (7 bases). Germline-derived CDR1 and CDR2 are SGHTA and FQGNSA. V was trimmed by 5 bases and J by 4 bases, leaving 14 bases between them. CDR3 length equals 15 residues. In nucleotides, the CDR3 is TGTGCCAGCAGCCCCAGGAGGGGGCCCACCGGGGAGCTGTTTTTT. Protein: CASSPRRGPTGELFF.

The genes are TRBV6-5 and TRBJ2-5; no reliable D call. Germline V lookup: CDR1 MNHEY, CDR2 SVGAGI. Trimming took off 8 bases at V and 1 base at J, with 14 bases between the two ends. The CDR3 loop spans 14 amino acids. CDR3 sequence: CASGQTISQETQYF. Here the CDR3 DNA reads TGTGCCAGCGGCCAAACTATATCCCAAGAGACCCAGTACTTC.